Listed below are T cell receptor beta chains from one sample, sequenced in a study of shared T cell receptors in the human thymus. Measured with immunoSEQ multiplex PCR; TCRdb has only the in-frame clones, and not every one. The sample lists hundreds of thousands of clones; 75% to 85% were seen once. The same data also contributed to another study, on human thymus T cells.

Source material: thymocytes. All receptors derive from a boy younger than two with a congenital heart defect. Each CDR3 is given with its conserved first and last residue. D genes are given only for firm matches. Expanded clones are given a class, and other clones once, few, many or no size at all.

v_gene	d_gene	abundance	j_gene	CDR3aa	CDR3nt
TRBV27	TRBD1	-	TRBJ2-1	CASSLFAGGGHNEQFF	TGTGCCAGCAGTTTATTCGCAGGGGGTGGGCACAATGAGCAGTTCTTC
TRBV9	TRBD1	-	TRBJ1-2	CASSKPGQGNYGYTF	TGTGCCAGCAGCAAACCGGGACAGGGGAACTATGGCTACACCTTC
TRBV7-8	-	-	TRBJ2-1	CASSPTSGSTYNEQFF	TGTGCCAGCAGCCCCACCAGCGGTAGCACCTACAATGAGCAGTTCTTC
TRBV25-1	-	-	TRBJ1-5	CASSAGNQPQHF	TGTGCCAGCAGTGCAGGGAATCAGCCCCAGCATTTT
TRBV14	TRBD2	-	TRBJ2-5	CASSSGGRVRQETQYF	TGTGCCAGCAGCTCTGGCGGGAGGGTCCGCCAAGAGACCCAGTACTTC
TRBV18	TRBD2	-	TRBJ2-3	CASSPGLARRTDTQYF	TGTGCCAGCTCACCGGGACTAGCTAGACGCACAGATACGCAGTATTTT
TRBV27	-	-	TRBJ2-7	CASSLLDRRTHLNEQYF	TGTGCCAGCAGTTTATTGGACAGAAGAACCCATTTGAACGAGCAGTACTTC
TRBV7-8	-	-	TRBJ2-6	CASSLRGEGSGANVLTF	TGTGCCAGCAGCTTAAGGGGGGAGGGCTCTGGGGCCAACGTCCTGACTTTC
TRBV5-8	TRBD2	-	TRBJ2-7	CASSLATVGTRAYEQYF	TGTGCCAGCAGCTTGGCCACAGTTGGGACTAGGGCCTACGAGCAGTACTTC
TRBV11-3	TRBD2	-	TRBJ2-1	CASSGRTSGGGSYNEQFF	TGTGCCAGCAGCGGACGGACTAGCGGGGGGGGCTCCTACAATGAGCAGTTCTTC
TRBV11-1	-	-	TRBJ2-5	CASRTRLGGRETQYF	TGTGCCAGCAGAACCCGACTAGGTGGGCGGGAGACCCAGTACTTC
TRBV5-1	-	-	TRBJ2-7	CASSLGDRDTFCYEQYF	TGCGCCAGCAGCTTGGGCGACAGAGACACTTTTTGCTACGAGCAGTACTTC
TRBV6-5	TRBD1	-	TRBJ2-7	CASRRDRAGDEQYF	TGTGCCAGCAGAAGGGACAGGGCAGGCGACGAGCAGTACTTC
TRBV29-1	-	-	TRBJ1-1	CSVEGPGTEAFF	TGCAGCGTTGAAGGCCCCGGGACTGAAGCTTTCTTT
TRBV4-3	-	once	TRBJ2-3	CASSQEGPRTDTQYF	TGCGCCAGCAGCCAAGAAGGTCCTAGGACAGATACGCAGTATTTT
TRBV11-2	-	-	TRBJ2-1	CASSPAAGRQFF	TGTGCCAGCAGCCCCGCGGCCGGTAGGCAGTTCTTC
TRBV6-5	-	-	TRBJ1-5	CASSYSTGYQPQHF	TGTGCCAGCAGTTACTCGACGGGGTATCAGCCCCAGCATTTT
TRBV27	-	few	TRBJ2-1	CATSKGLHSYNEQFF	TGTGCCACCAGCAAAGGACTGCACTCCTACAATGAGCAGTTCTTC
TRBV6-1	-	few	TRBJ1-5	CASSVGTGSNQPQHF	TGTGCCAGCAGCGTGGGAACAGGTAGCAATCAGCCCCAGCATTTT
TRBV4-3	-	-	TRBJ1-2	CASSWSIGQHYGYTF	TGCGCCAGCAGCTGGTCTATCGGACAACACTATGGCTACACCTTC
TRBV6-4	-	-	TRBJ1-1	CASSGNRVGNTEAFF	TGTGCCAGCAGTGGGAACAGGGTAGGAAACACTGAAGCTTTCTTT
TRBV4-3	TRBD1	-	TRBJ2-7	CASSQDGHRGPLEQYF	TGCGCCAGCAGCCAAGATGGGCACAGGGGCCCTCTCGAGCAGTACTTC
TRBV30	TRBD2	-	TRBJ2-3	CAWSVRGLAGGPSTDTQYF	TGTGCCTGGAGTGTACGCGGACTAGCGGGAGGACCTAGCACAGATACGCAGTATTTT
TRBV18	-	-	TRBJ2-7	CASSHGQTYEQYF	TGTGCCAGCTCGCACGGACAGACCTACGAGCAGTACTTC
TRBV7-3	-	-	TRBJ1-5	CASSLKGQWPGGAQHF	TGTGCCAGCAGCTTAAAGGGGCAGTGGCCGGGGGGGGCCCAGCATTTT
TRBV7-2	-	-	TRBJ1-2	CASSYRGAGYGYTF	TGTGCCAGCAGCTACCGGGGGGCAGGCTATGGCTACACCTTC
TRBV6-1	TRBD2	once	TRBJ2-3	CASSVGLAGVTDTQYF	TGTGCCAGCAGTGTTGGACTAGCGGGTGTCACAGATACGCAGTATTTT
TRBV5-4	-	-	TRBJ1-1	CASSGGGGLMNTEAFF	TGTGCCAGCAGCGGAGGGGGGGGGCTTATGAACACTGAAGCTTTCTTT
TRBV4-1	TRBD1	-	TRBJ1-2	CASSQVGRGYGYTF	TGCGCCAGCAGCCAAGTCGGCAGGGGGTATGGCTACACCTTC
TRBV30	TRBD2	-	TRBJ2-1	CAWRCYGPQGGLAGGPGNEQFF	TGTGCCTGGAGGTGCTATGGCCCCCAGGGGGGGCTAGCGGGAGGGCCCGGCAATGAGCAGTTCTTC
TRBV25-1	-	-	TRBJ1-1	CASREGGRSENTEAFF	TGTGCCAGCAGAGAGGGAGGTCGGTCCGAGAACACTGAAGCTTTCTTT
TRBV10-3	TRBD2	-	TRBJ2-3	CAISGTGLGLNTQYF	TGTGCCATCAGCGGTACTGGACTAGGCCTAAATACGCAGTATTTT
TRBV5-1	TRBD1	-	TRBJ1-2	CASSSGTGTNGYTF	TGCGCCAGCAGCTCGGGGACAGGGACAAATGGCTACACCTTC
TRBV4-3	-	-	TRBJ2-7	CASSQDGTGRSGTSSYEQYF	TGCGCCAGCAGCCAGGATGGGACAGGGCGCTCCGGGACTAGCTCCTACGAGCAGTACTTC
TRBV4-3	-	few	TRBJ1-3	CASTKGNTIYF	TGCGCCAGCACTAAGGGAAACACCATATATTTT
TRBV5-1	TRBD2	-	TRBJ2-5	CASRLAGDQETQYF	TGCGCCAGCAGACTAGCGGGGGATCAAGAGACCCAGTACTTC
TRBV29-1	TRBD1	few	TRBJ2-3	CSASDRDGTDTQYF	TGCAGCGCCTCCGACAGGGACGGCACAGATACGCAGTATTTT
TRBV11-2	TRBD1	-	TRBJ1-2	CASSLEGTGYYGYTF	TGTGCCAGCAGCTTAGAGGGGACAGGGTACTATGGCTACACCTTC
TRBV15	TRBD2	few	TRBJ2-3	CATSKQREYTDTQYF	TGTGCCACCAGCAAACAGCGGGAGTATACAGATACGCAGTATTTT
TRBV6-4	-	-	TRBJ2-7	CASSDCGGASLRSYEQYF	TGTGCCAGCAGTGACTGTGGGGGGGCGTCGCTCCGATCCTACGAGCAGTACTTC
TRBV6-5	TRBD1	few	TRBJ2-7	CASSPDRGRHEQYF	TGTGCCAGCAGTCCGGACAGGGGAAGACACGAGCAGTACTTC
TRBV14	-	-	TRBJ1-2	CASSLGTPNTGYGYTF	TGTGCCAGCAGCCTTGGGACACCCAACACGGGCTATGGCTACACCTTC
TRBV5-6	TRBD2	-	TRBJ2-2	CASSILAGAHTGELFF	TGTGCCAGCAGCATCCTAGCGGGAGCCCACACCGGGGAGCTGTTTTTT